This T cell receptor beta chain was recorded in a study of cytomegalovirus exposure and HLA in healthy donors. Both 60 Vbeta primers and 13 Jbeta primers went into the PCR. Produced via immunoSEQ multiplex PCR; TCRdb's table is partial and in-frame only. Of approximately 170,000 clones listed, 85% were seen once; the top ten hold 1%. The CDR3 has 16 amino acids. V shed 5 bases, J shed 0 bases, and the junction held 6 bases outside the gene matches. The V gene's germline CDR1 is WSHSY and CDR2 SAAADI. Material: PBMCs. The rearrangement links TRBV10-2 to TRBJ1-4; TRBD1 agrees at 7 bases. The source of this sequence is a boy between 2 and 10 years old in good health and CMV-seronegative. In DNA, the CDR3 is TGCGCCAGCAGTCAAGGACAGGACGCAACTAATGAAAAACTGTTTTTT. Translation gives CASSQGQDATNEKLFF.